One sample yielded the 2 T cell receptor beta chains listed below, sequenced in a study of identical twins. TCRdb re-called the 5' RACE reads through MiXCR, storing one row per CDR3 protein. Altogether about 470,000 distinct CDR3 sequences are present, roughly 24% being singletons, with the ten largest covering about 2.7%. A further study also used this sample, focusing on T cells expressing NK-cell markers.

Sequenced input: CD4+ T cells sorted from blood. These receptors were taken from a woman aged 18-29 years in good health.

In this sample, this clonotype turned up a few times. V is TRBV6-1 and J is TRBJ2-7; TRBD2 agrees at 11 bases. Germline V gene data show CDR1 as MNHNS and CDR2 as SASEGT. The ends lost 6 bases at V and 6 bases at J; junction bases unmatched: 10. The CDR3 is 15 residues long. CDR3 DNA sequence: TGTGCCAGCAGCCCTACTAGCGGGAGTAGGTTCGAGCAGTACTTC. Protein: CASSPTSGSRFEQYF.

The chain is built from TRBV20-1 and TRBJ2-1; possible D gene TRBD2, 7 bases. CDR1 is DFQATT and CDR2 is SNEGSKA in the germline V gene (reference sequence). The ends were cut back, 7 bases at V and 3 bases at J, with 16 bases in the middle. The CDR3 sequence is 14 residues long. The CDR3 bases are TGCAGTGGGTCCCCCGGGGGGCTCTACAATGAGCAGTTCTTC. Its protein product is CSGSPGGLYNEQFF.